The 22 T cell receptor beta chains below were found in one sample sequenced in a study of T cells after posttransplantation cyclophosphamide. Only in-frame clones appear in the TCRdb table, and some are missing; sequencing was by immunoSEQ multiplex PCR. The sample includes tens of thousands of clones, none of them occurring once. Sample: PBMCs. The receptors stem from a middle-aged man in good health, CMV-negative, and a related stem cell transplant donor.

This clone was detected ten times or more. The V call is TRBV19, the J call TRBJ2-7; a possible D gene is TRBD1 (6 bases). The V end lost 10 bases, the J end lost 2 bases, and 15 bases lay between the germline ends. Germline-derived CDR1 and CDR2 are LNHDA and SQIVND (reference sequence). This CDR3 has 13 residues. The CDR3: CATSRTVTYEQYF. The CDR3 bases are TGTGCCACATCCCGGACAGTAACCTACGAGCAGTACTTC.

This clone appeared many times. This sequence joins TRBV18 and TRBJ2-1; 8 bases are a match to TRBD2. The germline V gene has CDR1 KGHSH and CDR2 LQKENI. V lost 3 bases to trimming and J lost 7 bases; unmatched junction nucleotides: 11. The CDR3 extends over 16 amino acids. The CDR3 loop is CASSPPGRADWNEQFF. Written as DNA, the CDR3 is TGTGCCAGCTCACCCCCCGGGAGGGCCGATTGGAATGAGCAGTTCTTC.

This clone was counted ten times or more. The rearrangement links TRBV19 to TRBJ2-1; tentatively, D is TRBD1 (6 bases). The CDR3 sequence is 13 residues long. Germline V gene data show CDR1 as LNHDA and CDR2 as SQIVND (reference sequence). V dropped 5 bases and J dropped 4 bases, with 9 bases sitting between them. CDR3 in DNA: TGTGCCAGTAGTTACAGGGCTTACAATGAGCAGTTCTTC. It specifies CASSYRAYNEQFF. Combining the CDR3 with reference TRBV19 and TRBJ2-1 gives the whole variable domain DGGITQSPKYLFRKEGQNVTLSCEQNLNHDAMYWYRQDPGQGLRLIYYSQIVNDFQKGDIAEGYSVSREKKESFPLTVTSAQKNPTAFYLCASSYRAYNEQFFGPGTRLTVL.

This clone was picked up many times. The chain has TRBV7-8 and TRBJ1-5; a weak D match, TRBD1 (5 bases). V lost 5 bases to trimming and J lost 7 bases, with 9 bases between them. This CDR3 region has 12 residues. CDR1 is SGHVS and CDR2 is FQNEAQ in the germline V gene. CDR3 sequence (DNA): TGTGCCAGCAGCCGTGGGGGGCAGCCCCAGCATTTT. It encodes CASSRGGQPQHF.

This clone was counted many times. The chain couples TRBV7-8 to TRBJ2-3; 9 bases are a match to TRBD2. The germline gives CDR1 SGHVS, CDR2 FQNEAQ. Unmatched junction bases numbered 18, after V lost 2 bases and J lost 12 bases. CDR3 length: 17 residues. This chain's CDR3 is CASSLRPSGAGGAPQYF. CDR3 sequence (DNA): TGTGCCAGCAGCTTAAGACCCAGTGGGGCGGGAGGGGCCCCCCAGTATTTT. The complete variable domain, with remaining parts taken from reference TRBV7-8 and TRBJ2-3, reads GAGVSQSPRYKVAKRGQDVALRCDPISGHVSLFWYQQALGQGPEFLTYFQNEAQLDKSGLPSDRFFAERPEGSVSTLKIQRTQQEDSAVYLCASSLRPSGAGGAPQYFGPGTRLTVL.

This clone was found many times. The chain has TRBV7-2 and TRBJ1-5, with D perhaps matching TRBD1 (6 bases). CDR1 is SGHTA, CDR2 FQGNSA, per germline. V shed 3 bases and J shed 9 bases, with 15 bases lying between them. This CDR3 is built from 14 residues. This CDR3 is CASSFGQSSPPQHF. The CDR3 DNA sequence: TGTGCCAGCAGCTTCGGACAGAGCTCTCCGCCCCAGCATTTT.

This clone came up many times. The chain has TRBV18 and TRBJ2-5; D possibly corresponds to TRBD1 (5 bases). With 2 bases removed from V and 6 bases from J, the gap between germline ends came to 13 bases. The CDR3 is 14 amino acids. Germline V gene sequence: CDR1 KGHSH, CDR2 LQKENI. The CDR3 DNA reads as TGTGCCAGCTCACCAGAAGGGGTCGTGAAGACCCAGTACTTC. Translation: CASSPEGVVKTQYF. Based on the CDR3 plus reference TRBV18 and TRBJ2-5, the full variable domain is NAGVMQNPRHLVRRRGQEARLRCSPMKGHSHVYWYRQLPEEGLKFMVYLQKENIIDESGMPKERFSAEFPKEGPSILRIQQVVRGDSAAYFCASSPEGVVKTQYFGPGTRLLVL.

This clone was found many times. The chain recombines TRBV28 with TRBJ2-1, with 8 bases fitting TRBD2. The V segment lost 5 bases and the J segment 2 bases; nucleotides outside the gene matches: 5. Germline V gene lookup returns CDR1 MDHEN and CDR2 SYDVKM. The CDR3 extends over 15 amino acids. The CDR3 reads CASSPLAGAYNEQFF. The CDR3 nucleotides read TGTGCCAGCAGTCCCCTAGCGGGCGCCTACAATGAGCAGTTCTTC.

The sample holds many counts of this clone. One end of the junction varies from germline; a read error may be responsible. This sequence joins TRBV7-9 and TRBJ2-5; 11 nucleotides align to TRBD2. CDR1 is SEHNR and CDR2 is FQNEAQ in the germline V gene (reference sequence). This CDR3 is 14 amino acids long. The CDR3 region is CASSLAGGSETQYF. The CDR3 nucleotides are TGTGCCAGCAGCCTAGCGGGAGGTTCGGAGACCCAGTACTTC.

This clone was picked up many times. The J gene is TRBJ1-1, the V gene TRBV7-9; 8 bases fit TRBD1. Per germline, CDR1 SEHNR and CDR2 FQNEAQ (reference sequence). J lost 0 bases, V lost 4 bases, and 13 bases had no gene match. The CDR3 loop spans 18 amino acids. The CDR3 DNA reads as TGTGCCAGCAGCTCAATGTTGGATCCGGACAGGGTGAACACTGAAGCTTTCTTT. Its protein is CASSSMLDPDRVNTEAFF.

This clone was counted at least ten times. V usage is TRBV30 and J usage is TRBJ2-7; 10 bases align to TRBD2. V lost 4 bases, J lost 6 bases, and 12 bases stayed unmatched. The CDR3 spans 15 residues. CDR1 and CDR2 from the germline V gene are GTSNPN and SVGIG (reference sequence). CDR3 sequence (DNA): TGTGCCTGGAAGGAGTTTACTAGCGGGACCCTCGAGCAGTACTTC. This codes for CAWKEFTSGTLEQYF.

This clone was seen at least ten times. The J gene is TRBJ2-7, the V gene TRBV4-2; 12 nucleotides agree with TRBD2. The V and J ends lost 4 bases and 3 bases, in that order; junction bases with no gene match: 1. Germline V gene lookup returns CDR1 LGHNA and CDR2 YNFKEQ. This CDR3 comprises 14 residues. CDR3 sequence reads: CASSLTSGGYEQYF. For the CDR3, the DNA is TGTGCCAGCAGCCTGACTAGCGGGGGCTACGAGCAGTACTTC.

This clone has ten or more counts. The chain recombines TRBV6-5 with TRBJ2-4, with 9 nucleotides matching TRBD1. From germline, CDR1 is MNHEY and CDR2 SVGAGI. The CDR3 is 12 residues long. V lost 7 bases to trimming and J lost 8 bases; unmatched junction nucleotides: 3. CDR3 region: CASTDRGDIQYF. In DNA, the CDR3 is TGTGCCAGCACCGACAGGGGGGACATTCAGTACTTC.

This clone was picked up a small number of times. A single base separates this from a much larger clone, so it may be a read error. Within the sample, other DNA sequences also encode this same CDR3. This chain connects TRBV30 to TRBJ2-7; TRBD1 matches 9 bases. CDR3 length equals 12 residues. The V gene end was trimmed by 4 bases and the J gene end by 6 bases; junction bases not matched to a gene: 4. Per germline, CDR1 GTSNPN and CDR2 SVGIG (reference sequence). Here the CDR3 DNA reads TGTGCCTGGACCGGGACAGGGCGCGAGCAGTACTTC. This encodes CAWTGTGREQYF.

This clone was observed many times. The chain links TRBV6-5 to TRBJ2-5; the match to TRBD1 covers 10 bases. The CDR3 spans 14 residues. CDR1 and CDR2 (germline): MNHEY, SVGAGI. Trimming at V came to 6 bases and at J to 5 bases, leaving 6 bases not matched to a gene. The CDR3 here is CASSLGQGRETQYF. The CDR3 nucleotides are TGTGCCAGCAGCCTGGGACAGGGGAGGGAGACCCAGTACTTC.

This clone appeared many times. CDR3 amino acids: CASSPFALGHGELFF. The CDR3 DNA follows: TGTGCCAGCAGTCCTTTCGCCCTGGGGCACGGGGAGCTGTTTTTT. This sequence joins TRBV7-3 and TRBJ2-2; D might be TRBD1 (5 bases). The CDR3 contains 15 residues. The germline V gene has CDR1 SGHTA and CDR2 FQGTGA. The V and J ends lost 6 bases and 7 bases respectively, with 18 bases between them.

This clone occurred a few times. A read error may explain this, as a much larger clone is one base away. The rearrangement links TRBV14 to TRBJ2-7; tentative D call: TRBD2 (5 bases). Germline CDR1 and CDR2: SGHDN and FVKESK. CDR3 length: 13 amino acids. This CDR3 reads CASSHPGTYGQYF. CDR3 sequence (DNA): TGTGCCAGCAGCCACCCGGGAACCTACGGGCAGTACTTC.

Ten or more counts support this clone. V is TRBV5-8 and J is TRBJ2-5; a weak D match, TRBD1 (6 bases). Germline-derived CDR1 and CDR2 are SGHTS and YDEGEE. V lost 4 bases to trimming and J lost 5 bases, with 9 bases between them. CDR3 length equals 12 residues. CDR3 region: CASSPDRETQYF. The CDR3 DNA sequence: TGTGCCAGCAGCCCTGACAGGGAGACCCAGTACTTC.

The chain recombines TRBV6-6 with TRBJ1-1; 9 bases are shared with TRBD1. Germline-derived CDR1 and CDR2 are MNHNY and SVGAGI (reference sequence). Trimming cost V 2 bases and J 3 bases; bases outside gene matches: 1. This CDR3 comprises 14 residues. CDR3 DNA: TGTGCCAGCAGTTACGACAGGGGGTACACTGAAGCTTTCTTT. This codes for CASSYDRGYTEAFF.

This clone was counted at least ten times. The gene calls are TRBV4-2 and TRBJ1-5, with 9 bases aligning to TRBD1. The V and J ends lost 5 bases and 7 bases, in that order; junction bases with no gene match: 3. The CDR3 runs 13 residues. Per germline, CDR1 LGHNA and CDR2 YNFKEQ. CDR3: CASSSDRGQPQHF. Here the CDR3 DNA reads TGTGCCAGCAGCTCGGACAGGGGCCAGCCCCAGCATTTT.

This clone was seen at least ten times. The chain links TRBV7-9 to TRBJ2-2; 8 nucleotides agree with TRBD1. The CDR3 consists of 16 residues. Looked up from germline, CDR1 is SEHNR and CDR2 is FQNEAQ (reference sequence). J gave up 1 base and V 5 bases, and 6 bases lay outside the gene matches. The DNA of the CDR3 is TGTGCCAGCAGCGTAACCGGGACAGGGAACACCGGGGAGCTGTTTTTT. This codes for CASSVTGTGNTGELFF.

This clone showed up many times. The chain carries TRBV4-1 and TRBJ2-1; D perhaps matches TRBD2 (6 bases). The CDR3 contains 15 residues. The V end was cut by 0 bases, the J end by 7 bases, with 13 bases between. CDR1 is MGHRA and CDR2 is YSYEKL in the germline V gene. The CDR3 DNA sequence: TGCGCCAGCAGCCAAGAGGGACGGGAGAGAAATGAGCAGTTCTTC. Protein product: CASSQEGRERNEQFF.